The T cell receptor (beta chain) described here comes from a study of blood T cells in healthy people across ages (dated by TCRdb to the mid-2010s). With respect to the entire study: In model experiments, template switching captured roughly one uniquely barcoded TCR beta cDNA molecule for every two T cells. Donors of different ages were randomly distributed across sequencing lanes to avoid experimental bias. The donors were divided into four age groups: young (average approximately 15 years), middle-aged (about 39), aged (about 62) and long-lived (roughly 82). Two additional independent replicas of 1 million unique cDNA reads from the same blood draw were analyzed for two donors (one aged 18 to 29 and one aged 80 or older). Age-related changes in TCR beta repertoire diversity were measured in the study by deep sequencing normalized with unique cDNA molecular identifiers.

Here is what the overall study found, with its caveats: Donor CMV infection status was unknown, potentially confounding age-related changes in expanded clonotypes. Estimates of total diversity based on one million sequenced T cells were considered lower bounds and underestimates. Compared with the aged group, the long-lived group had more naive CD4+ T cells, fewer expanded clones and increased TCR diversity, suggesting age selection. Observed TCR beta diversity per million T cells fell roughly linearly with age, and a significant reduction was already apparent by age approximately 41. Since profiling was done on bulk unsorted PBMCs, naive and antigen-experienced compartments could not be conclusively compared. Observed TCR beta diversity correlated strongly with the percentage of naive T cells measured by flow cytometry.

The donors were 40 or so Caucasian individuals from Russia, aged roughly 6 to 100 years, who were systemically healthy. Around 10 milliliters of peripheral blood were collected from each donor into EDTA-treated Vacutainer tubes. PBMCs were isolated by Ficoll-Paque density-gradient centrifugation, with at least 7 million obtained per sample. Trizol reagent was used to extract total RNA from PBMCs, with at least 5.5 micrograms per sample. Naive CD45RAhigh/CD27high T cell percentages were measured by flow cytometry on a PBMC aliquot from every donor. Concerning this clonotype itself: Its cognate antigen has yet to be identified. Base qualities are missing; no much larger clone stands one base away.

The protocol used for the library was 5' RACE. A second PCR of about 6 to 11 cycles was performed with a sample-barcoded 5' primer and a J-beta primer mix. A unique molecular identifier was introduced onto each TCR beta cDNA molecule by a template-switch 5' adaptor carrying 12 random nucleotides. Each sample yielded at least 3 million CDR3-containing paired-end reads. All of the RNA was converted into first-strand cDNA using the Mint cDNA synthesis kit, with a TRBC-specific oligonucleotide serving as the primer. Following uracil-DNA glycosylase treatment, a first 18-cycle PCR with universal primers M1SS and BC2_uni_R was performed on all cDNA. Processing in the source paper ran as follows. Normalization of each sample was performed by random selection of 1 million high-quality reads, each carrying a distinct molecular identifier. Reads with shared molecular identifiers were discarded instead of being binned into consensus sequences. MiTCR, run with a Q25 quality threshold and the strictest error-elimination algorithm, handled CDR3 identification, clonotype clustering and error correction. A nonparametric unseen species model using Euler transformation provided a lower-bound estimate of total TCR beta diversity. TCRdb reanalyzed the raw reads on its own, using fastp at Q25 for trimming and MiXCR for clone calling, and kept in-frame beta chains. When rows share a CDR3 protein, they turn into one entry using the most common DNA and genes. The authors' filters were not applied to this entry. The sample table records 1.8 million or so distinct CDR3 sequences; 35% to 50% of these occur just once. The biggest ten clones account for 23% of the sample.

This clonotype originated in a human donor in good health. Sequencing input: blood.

The nucleotide sequence is given as TGTGCTAGTGGTTTGAGCTACCTTGCAACTAATGAAAAACTGTTTTTT. It is translated as CASGLSYLATNEKLFF. The chain is made from TRBV12-5 and TRBJ1-4; no confident D gene assignment can be made. The CDR3 starts with the cysteine, ends with the phenylalanine, and has 16 residues. Only the CDR3 region is kept as DNA, spanning 48 bases read in frame from base 1. According to the germline V gene, CDR1 reads LGHNT and CDR2 reads FRNRAP. V gives up 2 bases and J gives up 0 bases, and the segment between their germline ends measures 10 bases.